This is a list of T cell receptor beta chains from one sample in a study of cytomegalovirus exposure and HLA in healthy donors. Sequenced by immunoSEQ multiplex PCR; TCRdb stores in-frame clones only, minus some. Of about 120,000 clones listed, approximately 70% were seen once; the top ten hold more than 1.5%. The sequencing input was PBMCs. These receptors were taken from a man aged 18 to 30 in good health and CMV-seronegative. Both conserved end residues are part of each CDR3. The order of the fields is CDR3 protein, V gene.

CDR3: CASSLLGNIAGGPDTQYF; V: TRBV5-6
CDR3: CASRGDRGLEAFF; V: TRBV6-1
CDR3: CASSKWGQTTEKLFF; V: TRBV7-2
CDR3: CATSRPTSGRGNEQFF; V: TRBV15
CDR3: CASRSMLRDTQYF; V: TRBV6-1
CDR3: CASSLRDQPQHF; V: TRBV13
CDR3: CATTDTYNEQFF; V: TRBV27
CDR3: CTAAGGWGTGELFF; V: TRBV29-1
CDR3: CASSTNRGLAFF; V: TRBV19
CDR3: CASRLTGGLDTQYF; V: TRBV2
CDR3: CASSIKALSSYEQYF; V: TRBV19
CDR3: CASSEGVTSGGADTQYF; V: TRBV2
CDR3: CASSLGQSGVEAFF; V: TRBV7-8
CDR3: CASRLGGTGELFF; V: TRBV9
CDR3: CTSSPLLADEQYF; V: TRBV1
CDR3: CASSLDPGRPPDTQYF; V: TRBV5-1
CDR3: CSVCWASPQYF; V: TRBV29-1
CDR3: CASSLAGTGLLGSGNTIYF; V: TRBV28
CDR3: CASSQAAGSSYNEQFF; V: TRBV7-9
CDR3: CASRGGQAYNEKLFF; V: TRBV27
CDR3: CASSRGQGTSYGYTF; V: TRBV19
CDR3: CASRRGGNTEAFF; V: TRBV5-4
CDR3: CATSQGGGADTQYF; V: TRBV15
CDR3: CASGRPGLAGKVGYNEQFF; V: TRBV12-5
CDR3: CASSRLAGAAKNIQYF; V: TRBV13
CDR3: CASSINGRRAGGTYEQYF; V: TRBV19
CDR3: CASSIVAGANYGYTF; V: TRBV19
CDR3: CASKGGGGRYNEQFF; V: TRBV6-5
CDR3: CASSLASGEHQPQHF; V: TRBV7-8
CDR3: CASSPTSLLDRAEAFF; V: TRBV7-3
CDR3: CASSAGQNPRVNYGYTF; V: TRBV19
CDR3: CASSSGPNYGYTF; V: TRBV2
CDR3: CASSDIGTVKPNEQFF; V: TRBV19
CDR3: CASSFWQGRADTQYF; V: TRBV5-5
CDR3: CASSLTGTEAFF; V: TRBV7-9
CDR3: CAWSVGGGNQPQHF; V: TRBV30
CDR3: CASSLVKGLWQPQHF; V: TRBV7-2
CDR3: CASSLRATYNEQFF; V: TRBV28
CDR3: CASSYGGTITDTQYF; V: TRBV6-5
CDR3: CASSLGQSSYNSPLHF; V: TRBV7-9
CDR3: CASSAKETQYF; V: TRBV5-1
CDR3: CSASDRGGETQYF; V: TRBV29-1
CDR3: CASSLGRAPNTEAFF; V: TRBV5-4
CDR3: CASSLVSRSYNEQFF; V: TRBV5-1
CDR3: CASSDGGDRGFEKLFF; V: TRBV6-4
CDR3: CASSLLAGSPGEQFF; V: TRBV9
CDR3: CAIRDDPRQGTYEQYF; V: TRBV10-3
CDR3: CASSAQGAGEQYF; V: TRBV6-6
CDR3: CASFRVRNYGYTF; V: TRBV2
CDR3: CASADGRASHEQYF; V: TRBV9
CDR3: CASSLVGTDTQYF; V: TRBV7-2
CDR3: CATGRGSGANVLTF; V: TRBV6-1
CDR3: CASSQETGRETQYF; V: TRBV7-2